This entry features one TCR beta chain sequence. The antigen remains unidentified. The sample comes from a study of monozygotic twins with inflammatory bowel disease. CDR1 is MNHNY, CDR2 SVGAGI, per germline (reference sequence). CDR3 length: 11 amino acids. Broader study findings: Individual T cell subtypes were not distinguishable. Lower sharing of clonotypes with other individuals was seen in IBD patients than in healthy twins. This was most marked in patients showing signs of disease activity. Repertoire similarity was not found to differ between concordant and discordant twins, possibly from limited power.

TCRdb re-called the 5' RACE reads and shows each CDR3 protein once, DNA omitted. The table for this sample gives 110,000 to 150,000 distinct CDR3 sequences. V gene TRBV6-6 combines with J gene TRBJ2-1. The receptor was derived from a human donor with ulcerative colitis or Crohn's disease, or a healthy co-twin of an affected twin (not recorded which). Input material: blood. CDR3 region: CASSIGNEQFF.